Listed below are T cell receptor beta chains from one sample, sequenced in a study of T cell responses to AZD1222 COVID-19 vaccine. Clones were read by immunoSEQ multiplex PCR, and TCRdb kept only the in-frame ones, dropping some. Of just under 55,000 clones listed, around 89% are singletons. Sequenced here: peripheral blood, sampled on day 0 of AZD1222 vaccination. These receptors were taken from an adult in good health. The CDR3 runs from the conserved cysteine through the conserved F or W. A D gene is named only where the DNA matches it firmly. Rows give clone size only sometimes, using once, few, many, or a class for an expanded clone.

TGCACCAGCAGCCAAGGGGGACTGTACTCCTACAATGAGCAGTTCTTC	CTSSQGGLYSYNEQFF	TRBJ2-1	.	TRBV1	.
TGTGCCAGCAGTGGTTTGGGATTTGCAACTAATGAAAAACTGTTTTTT	CASSGLGFATNEKLFF	TRBJ1-4	once	TRBV25-1	.
TGCAGTGCTAGTGGTGGAACCTCACGGAATGAGCAGTTCTTC	CSASGGTSRNEQFF	TRBJ2-1	.	TRBV20-1	.
TGTGCCACCACCCAATCAGCGGGAATATACTACAATGAGCAGTTCTTC	CATTQSAGIYYNEQFF	TRBJ2-1	.	TRBV19	TRBD2
TGCGCCAGCAGCCAAAAGGGACTAGCGGGAGGTCTCAATGAGCAGTTCTTC	CASSQKGLAGGLNEQFF	TRBJ2-1	.	TRBV4-1	TRBD2
TGTGCCAGCAGACCGCCTAGCAATCAGCCCCAGCATTTT	CASRPPSNQPQHF	TRBJ1-5	once	TRBV6-6	.
TGTGCCAGCAGTTTGGGGCAGCCCCAGCATTTT	CASSLGQPQHF	TRBJ1-5	.	TRBV28	.
TGCGCCAGCAGCTTAGGGCAGGCGAAGGAAGCTTTCTTT	CASSLGQAKEAFF	TRBJ1-1	few	TRBV5-1	.
TGTGCCAGCAGCCAAGACGGGGGACTAGCGGGCTACGAGCAGTACTTC	CASSQDGGLAGYEQYF	TRBJ2-7	.	TRBV4-2	TRBD2
TGTGCCAGCAGCCAAGACAAAGGGGCCGCGTATGGCTACACCTTC	CASSQDKGAAYGYTF	TRBJ1-2	.	TRBV3-1/TRBV3-2	.
TGTGCCAGTAGTATTGATGTTCGAGCGGGAGGTTTGGATACGCAGTATTTT	CASSIDVRAGGLDTQYF	TRBJ2-3	.	TRBV19	TRBD2
TGTGCCAGCAGTTTAAAAAGGGGAGGGCAGGGGTTATTGAACACTGAAGCTTTCTTT	CASSLKRGGQGLLNTEAFF	TRBJ1-1	once	TRBV27	.
TGTGCCAGCAGCCAAGCAGGGGATGCACCCCTCCACTTT	CASSQAGDAPLHF	TRBJ1-6	few	TRBV3-1/TRBV3-2	.
TGTGCCAGCAGCTCCCGGGGACAGTCGGGCGTCGGGATAGGGACAGATACGCAGTATTTT	CASSSRGQSGVGIGTDTQYF	TRBJ2-3	.	TRBV7-3	TRBD1
TGTGCCAGCTACAGCTCCTACAATGAGCAGTTCTTC	CASYSSYNEQFF	TRBJ2-1	.	TRBV28	.
TGTGCCAGCAGTTTAGGGATTTGGGGCACTGAAGCTTTCTTT	CASSLGIWGTEAFF	TRBJ1-1	.	TRBV28	.
TGTGCCAGCAGTTACTCGGGGGGGGTAAATGAGCAGTTCTTC	CASSYSGGVNEQFF	TRBJ2-1	.	TRBV6-5	TRBD2
TGTGCCAGCAGCTTATATGCGGGTGAGCAGTACTTC	CASSLYAGEQYF	TRBJ2-7	.	TRBV11-2	.
TGTGCCAGCAGCTTGACGTCAAGCGGGAGGATTTCCTACGAGCAGTACTTC	CASSLTSSGRISYEQYF	TRBJ2-7	.	TRBV7-8	TRBD2
TGTGCCAGCTCACCGCGGACAGGGGGCGCGGATAGCAATCAGCCCCAGCATTTT	CASSPRTGGADSNQPQHF	TRBJ1-5	.	TRBV18	TRBD1
TGCGCCAGCAGCCCGGGGACTAGCGGGAGATTGTACGAGCAGTACTTC	CASSPGTSGRLYEQYF	TRBJ2-7	.	TRBV5-1	TRBD2
TGTGCCAGCAGTCCGAGGGGCCAGGGGACAGGGCAGCCCCAGCATTTT	CASSPRGQGTGQPQHF	TRBJ1-5	.	TRBV28	TRBD1
TGTGCCAGCTCACCTACACAGACCAACACCGGGGAGCTGTTTTTT	CASSPTQTNTGELFF	TRBJ2-2	few	TRBV18	.
.	CSALRFGTTGKNTEAFF	TRBJ1-1	few	TRBV29-1	.
TGTGCCAGCAGTCCCAACAGGGGGCAAAGAAACACCATATATTTT	CASSPNRGQRNTIYF	TRBJ1-3	.	TRBV27	TRBD1
TGTGCCAGCAGTCCTCGGGCCTCTGGGGCCAACGTCCTGACTTTC	CASSPRASGANVLTF	TRBJ2-6	.	TRBV27	.
TGTGCCAGCAACAGGGGGACCTACGAGCAGTACTTC	CASNRGTYEQYF	TRBJ2-7	.	TRBV2	TRBD1
TGTGCCAGCAGTAACGGACTAGCGGGAACTATAGCCAAAAACATTCAGTACTTC	CASSNGLAGTIAKNIQYF	TRBJ2-4	.	TRBV5-4	TRBD2
TGTGCCAGCAGCCCTAGCGGGAGGTACGAGCAGTACTTC	CASSPSGRYEQYF	TRBJ2-7	.	TRBV3-1/TRBV3-2	TRBD2